This paragraph reports one T cell receptor (beta chain). The V gene end was trimmed by 10 bases and the J gene end by 5 bases; junction bases not matched to a gene: 14. This CDR3 is built from 15 residues. Germline V gene sequence: CDR1 SGHVS, CDR2 FQNEAQ. This specimen comes from a study of blood T cell repertoires in COVID-19. At the level of the study: Samples taken during acute and convalescent COVID-19 were collected in the United States, Italy and Spain. The analysed material was cDNA or gDNA that came from T cells, B-cell-depleted T cells, or PBMCs.

Authors' analysis steps: Nucleated cell number was recorded as an estimate derived from reference gene primer amplification. The assay was immunoSEQ multiplex PCR, and TCRdb's table has in-frame clones only and misses some. That table supplies the V and J calls and clone size; D and trimming were determined from the DNA. The sample shows under 30,000 clones, around 83% of them seen only once. This sequence originates from a human donor in a cohort sampled during active COVID-19. This chain joins TRBV7-8 and TRBJ2-5, with TRBD2 identical over 9 bases. Material for sequencing was peripheral blood. CDR3 loop: CAIALGGGAGETQYF. As DNA, the CDR3 is TGTGCCATAGCTCTTGGCGGGGGGGCAGGGGAGACCCAGTACTTC.